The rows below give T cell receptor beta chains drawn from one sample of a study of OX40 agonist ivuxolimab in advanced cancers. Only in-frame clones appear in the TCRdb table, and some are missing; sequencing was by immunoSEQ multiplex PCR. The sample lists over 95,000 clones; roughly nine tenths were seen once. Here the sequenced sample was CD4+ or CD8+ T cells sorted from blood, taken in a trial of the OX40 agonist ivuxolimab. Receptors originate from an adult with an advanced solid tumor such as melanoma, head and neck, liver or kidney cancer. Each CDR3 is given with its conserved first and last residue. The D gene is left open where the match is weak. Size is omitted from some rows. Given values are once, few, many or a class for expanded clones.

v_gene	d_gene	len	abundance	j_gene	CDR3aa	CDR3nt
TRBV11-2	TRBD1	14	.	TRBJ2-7	CASSLGQGPYEQYF	TGTGCCAGCAGCTTAGGACAGGGCCCCTACGAGCAGTACTTC
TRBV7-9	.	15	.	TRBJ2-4	CASRPACAAKNIQYF	TGTGCCAGCAGGCCCGCTTGCGCGGCCAAAAACATTCAGTACTTC
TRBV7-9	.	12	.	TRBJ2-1	CASTPRGNEQFF	TGTGCCAGCACTCCCAGGGGAAATGAGCAGTTCTTC
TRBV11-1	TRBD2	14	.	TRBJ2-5	CASSRGLAGETQYF	TGTGCCAGCAGCCGAGGACTAGCGGGAGAGACCCAGTACTTC
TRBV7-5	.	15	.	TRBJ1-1	CARSLGGQGNTEAFF	TGTGCCAGAAGCTTAGGGGGACAGGGGAACACTGAAGCTTTCTTT
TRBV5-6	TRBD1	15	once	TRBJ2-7	CASSLGLGTGYEQYF	TGTGCCAGCAGCTTGGGTTTAGGGACAGGCTACGAGCAGTACTTC
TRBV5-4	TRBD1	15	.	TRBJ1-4	CASSIDRGRYEKLFF	TGTGCCAGCAGCATCGACAGGGGGCGGTATGAAAAACTGTTTTTT
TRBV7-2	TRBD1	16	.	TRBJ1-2	CASSLGSGGKGYGYTF	TGTGCCAGCAGCTTAGGGTCAGGGGGCAAAGGCTATGGCTACACCTTC
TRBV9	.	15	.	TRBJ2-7	CASSVRGHLLDEQYF	TGTGCCAGCAGCGTGAGGGGACATCTTCTGGACGAGCAGTACTTC
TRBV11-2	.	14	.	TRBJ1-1	CASTTMTANTEAFF	TGTGCCAGCACCACCATGACAGCGAACACTGAAGCTTTCTTT
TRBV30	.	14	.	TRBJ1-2	CAWSDPGGYYGYTF	TGTGCCTGGAGTGACCCGGGAGGCTACTATGGCTACACCTTC
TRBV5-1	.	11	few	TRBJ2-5	CASMEGETQYF	TGCGCCAGCATGGAAGGAGAGACCCAGTACTTC
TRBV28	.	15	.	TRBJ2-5	CASSPSVVAGETQYF	TGTGCCAGCAGTCCTTCGGTCGTGGCGGGGGAGACCCAGTACTTC
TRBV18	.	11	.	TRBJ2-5	CASSRGETQYF	TGTGCCAGCTCACGGGGGGAGACCCAGTACTTC
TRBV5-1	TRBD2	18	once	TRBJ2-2	CASSLTPVRETVTGELFF	TGCGCCAGCAGCCTTACCCCGGTGCGGGAGACCGTCACCGGGGAGCTGTTTTTT
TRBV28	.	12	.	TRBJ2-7	CASSSTTYEQYF	TGTGCCAGCAGCTCAACTACCTACGAGCAGTACTTC
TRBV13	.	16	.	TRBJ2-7	CASSLGGRPYSYEQYF	TGTGCCAGCAGCTTAGGGGGGAGGCCTTACTCCTACGAGCAGTACTTC
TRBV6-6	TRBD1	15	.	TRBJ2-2	CASRSTGGGTGELFF	TGTGCCAGCAGATCGACAGGGGGCGGCACCGGGGAGCTGTTTTTT
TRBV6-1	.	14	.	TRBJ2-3	CASRRDLGRDTQYF	TGTGCCAGCAGGAGGGACCTCGGGAGAGATACGCAGTATTTT
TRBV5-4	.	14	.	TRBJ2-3	CASSSSGTTDTQYF	TGTGCCAGCAGTAGTTCAGGGACCACAGATACGCAGTATTTT
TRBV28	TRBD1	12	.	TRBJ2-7	CASTGQVYEQYF	TGTGCCAGCACGGGACAGGTCTACGAGCAGTACTTC
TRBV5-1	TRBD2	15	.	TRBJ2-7	CASSLPGTRDYEQYF	TGCGCCAGCAGCCTTCCGGGGACTAGGGACTACGAGCAGTACTTC
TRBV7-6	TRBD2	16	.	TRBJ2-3	CASSLALAGGHGTQYF	TGTGCCAGCAGCTTAGCTCTAGCGGGAGGGCACGGTACGCAGTATTTT
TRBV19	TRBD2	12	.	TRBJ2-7	CASSDGRGEQYF	TGTGCCAGTAGCGACGGGCGGGGGGAGCAGTACTTC
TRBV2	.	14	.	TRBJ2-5	CASSTGQPQETQYF	TGTGCCAGCTCTACGGGGCAGCCCCAAGAGACCCAGTACTTC
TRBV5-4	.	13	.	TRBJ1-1	CASSLEQHTEAFF	TGTGCCAGCAGCTTGGAACAACACACTGAAGCTTTCTTT
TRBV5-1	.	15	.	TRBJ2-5	CASSLAGTTQETQYF	TGCGCCAGCAGCTTGGCGGGTACTACCCAAGAGACCCAGTACTTC
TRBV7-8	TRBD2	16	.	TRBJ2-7	CASNNLGTSRYYEQYF	TGTGCCAGCAACAACTTGGGGACTAGCAGATACTACGAGCAGTACTTC
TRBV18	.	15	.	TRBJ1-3	CASSPTAVSGNTIYF	TGTGCCAGCTCACCAACGGCAGTCTCTGGAAACACCATATATTTT
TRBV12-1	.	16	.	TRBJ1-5	CASSAKRTDSNQPQHF	TGTGCCAGCAGCGCCAAGCGGACAGATAGCAATCAGCCCCAGCATTTT
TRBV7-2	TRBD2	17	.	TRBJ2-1	CASSLVQPGLAGNEQFF	TGTGCCAGCAGCTTAGTGCAACCGGGACTAGCGGGAAATGAGCAGTTCTTC
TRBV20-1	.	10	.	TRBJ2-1	CSARRYEQFF	TGCAGTGCCAGGCGTTATGAGCAGTTCTTC
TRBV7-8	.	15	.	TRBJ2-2	CASRRAPQNTGELFF	TGTGCCAGCAGACGGGCACCTCAGAACACCGGGGAGCTGTTTTTT
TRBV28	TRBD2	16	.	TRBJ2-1	CASSRYSGRSYNEQFF	TGTGCCAGCAGTCGATATAGCGGGAGGTCCTACAATGAGCAGTTCTTC
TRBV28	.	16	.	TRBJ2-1	CASSRTGTASRGEQFF	TGTGCCAGCAGTAGAACCGGGACCGCCTCGAGGGGTGAGCAGTTCTTC